The source of this TCR beta chain is a study of cytomegalovirus exposure and HLA in healthy donors. Whole-study results and caveats: TCR beta V segments were, for the most part, productive about 87% or about 30% of the time in an earlier analysis. Later analysis placed DRB1 highest and HLA-C lowest in TCR association rates, which differed by HLA locus. In a later analysis, about 17,000 TCR beta sequences were associated with HLA alleles at 0.05 false discovery rate.

PCR amplification relied on 60 Vbeta primers (plus 13 Jbeta primers). The assay was immunoSEQ multiplex PCR, and TCRdb's table has in-frame clones only and misses some. The sample carries fewer than 100,000 clones, 78% recorded once. This CDR3 is 16 amino acids long. CDR1 SGHRS and CDR2 YFSETQ come from the germline V gene. Trimming cost V 0 bases and J 0 bases; bases outside gene matches: 5. A note on this clone: Its target is not known.

The source of this sequence is a male donor in good health and CMV-seropositive. This chain connects TRBV5-1 to TRBJ2-7; 8 nucleotides match TRBD2. Sequencing was done on a sample of PBMCs. The CDR3, as DNA: TGCGCCAGCAGCTTGGTTCCGGGAGGGAGCTCCTACGAGCAGTACTTC. It specifies CASSLVPGGSSYEQYF.